The 16 T cell receptor beta chains below come from one sample, sequenced in a study of blood T cell repertoires in COVID-19. Clones were sequenced by immunoSEQ multiplex PCR, and TCRdb holds only the in-frame ones, with some missing. In the table there are about 190,000 clones, roughly three quarters of which are singletons. What was sequenced was PBMCs or T cells enriched from blood (not recorded which). All receptors derive from a woman in her forties or fifties with acute COVID-19.

This clone turned up a few times. The gene calls are TRBV6-5 and TRBJ2-5; the D gene is possibly TRBD2 (5 bases). V was pared by 3 bases and J by 4 bases, with 6 bases between. CDR1 is MNHEY and CDR2 is SVGAGI in the germline V gene. CDR3 length: 12 residues. The CDR3 sequence is CASSYEGETQYF. In DNA form, the CDR3 reads TGTGCCAGCAGTTATGAGGGAGAGACCCAGTACTTC.

A word on this clone: One end of the junction does not line up with germline, which may come from a read error. The gene calls are TRBV7-7 and TRBJ1-4; 8 bases match TRBD1. CDR1 is SSHAT, CDR2 FNYEAQ, per germline (reference sequence). The CDR3 spans 17 residues. CDR3 protein: CASSLVVQGATNEKLFF. The DNA of the CDR3 is TGTGCTAGCAGCTTGGTAGTACAGGGGGCAACTAATGAAAAACTGTTTTTT.

The sample holds a few counts of this clone. This chain uses TRBV9 with TRBJ2-5; 12 positions agree with TRBD2. CDR3 length equals 16 residues. Germline V gene sequence: CDR1 SGDLS, CDR2 YYNGEE. Trimming took 0 bases from V and 2 from J; bases not matched to a gene: 2. CDR3: CASSVGTSGGQETQYF. The CDR3 nucleotides read TGTGCCAGCAGCGTAGGTACTAGCGGGGGGCAAGAGACCCAGTACTTC. Based on the CDR3 plus reference TRBV9 and TRBJ2-5, the full variable domain is DSGVTQTPKHLITATGQRVTLRCSPRSGDLSVYWYQQSLDQGLQFLIQYYNGEERAKGNILERFSAQQFPDLHSELNLSSLELGDSALYFCASSVGTSGGQETQYFGPGTRLLVL.

CDR3 sequence: CASSPTEPYGYTF. CDR3 nucleotide sequence: TGTGCCAGCTCACCGACAGAGCCCTATGGCTACACCTTC. The chain recombines TRBV18 with TRBJ1-2; TRBD1 might be the D (5 bases). CDR3 length: 13 amino acids. Between the trimmed V and J ends, which lost 3 bases and 4 bases, there was a span of 9 bases. Germline V gene lookup returns CDR1 KGHSH and CDR2 LQKENI.

The chain's CDR3 is CASSPRVGGSNYGYTF. The CDR3, as DNA: TGTGCCAGCAGTCCCCGTGTGGGGGGGTCTAACTATGGCTACACCTTC. The V call is TRBV6-4, the J call TRBJ1-2, with D perhaps matching TRBD1 (5 bases). Trimming pared 5 bases from V and 0 bases from J, leaving 16 bases between. CDR3 length: 16 residues. Germline CDR1 is MRHNA and CDR2 is SNTAGT.

The chain has TRBV5-1 and TRBJ2-7, with TRBD2 identical over 8 bases. J was trimmed by 4 bases and V by 3 bases; bases with no gene match: 0. Germline V gives CDR1 SGHRS, CDR2 YFSETQ. This CDR3 has 12 amino acids. The CDR3 DNA follows: TGCGCCAGCAGCTCGGGGGGGTACGAGCAGTACGTC. It translates to CASSSGGYEQYV.

The chain combines TRBV28 with TRBJ1-2; D not certain. Per germline, CDR1 MDHEN and CDR2 SYDVKM. V lost 6 bases to trimming and J lost 8 bases, with 19 bases between them. The CDR3 is made up of 14 amino acids. Written as DNA, the CDR3 is TGTGCCAGCAGCCCATCGCGGCGGATAAGAGGCTACACCTTC. Translating gives CASSPSRRIRGYTF.

This clone has a handful of counts. The V and J genes are TRBV3-1 (or the pseudogene TRBV3-2) and TRBJ1-2; TRBD1 might be the D (5 bases). Trimming shortened V by 0 bases and J by 8 bases, and 7 bases separated the two germline ends. Looked up from germline, CDR1 is LGHDT and CDR2 is YNNKEL (reference sequence). The CDR3 spans 12 residues. CDR3 DNA: TGTGCCAGCAGCCAAGAAGGGGTCGGCTACACCTTC. As protein: CASSQEGVGYTF.

The CDR3 DNA reads as TGTGCCAGCAGTCCGTCCGGGGGGGCCAAAAACATTCAGTACTTC. Its protein product is CASSPSGGAKNIQYF. V and J are TRBV28 and TRBJ2-4; 7 bases line up with TRBD2. The trim removed 5 bases at V and 1 base at J, leaving 5 bases unmatched. The CDR3 totals 15 residues. Germline lookup yields CDR1 MDHEN and CDR2 SYDVKM.

The V call is TRBV19, the J call TRBJ1-2, with D possibly matching TRBD1 (5 bases). Trimming removed 0 bases from V and 5 bases from J, with 10 bases in between. The CDR3 is 14 residues long. Germline V gene data show CDR1 as LNHDA and CDR2 as SQIVND (reference sequence). In DNA form, the CDR3 reads TGTGCCAGTAGTATAGACCAGGGCGAGTATGGCTACACCTTC. Protein: CASSIDQGEYGYTF.

The sample holds a few counts of this clone. The chain couples TRBV7-3 to TRBJ2-1; a weak D match, TRBD1 (6 bases). From germline, CDR1 is SGHTA and CDR2 FQGTGA. V dropped 6 bases and J dropped 4 bases, with 10 bases sitting between them. This CDR3 spans 13 amino acids. The CDR3 region has the DNA TGTGCCAGCAGACAGGACAGTTACAATGAGCAGTTCTTC. Translation: CASRQDSYNEQFF.

The table lists this clone with a count of one. In DNA, the CDR3 is TGTGCCAGCAGCCAAGATGGGGGGGGAGGCTCACCCCTCCACTTT. Protein sequence: CASSQDGGGGSPLHF. This chain connects TRBV3-1 (or the pseudogene TRBV3-2) to TRBJ1-6; tentative D call: TRBD1 (5 bases). Germline V gene data show CDR1 as LGHDT and CDR2 as YNNKEL (reference sequence). The CDR3 contains 15 residues. Trimming removed 0 bases from V and 10 bases from J, with 13 bases in between.

The J gene is TRBJ1-5, the V gene TRBV7-8; no reliable D call. Germline CDR1 is SGHVS and CDR2 is FQNEAQ. This CDR3 is built from 17 residues. V was cut by 5 bases and J by 0 bases, with 17 bases left in between. As DNA, the CDR3 is TGTGCCAGCAGCCGAGAGCAGGCGATATATAGCAATCAGCCCCAGCATTTT. Protein product: CASSREQAIYSNQPQHF.

This chain connects TRBV27 to TRBJ2-1, with 8 bases that match TRBD1. The CDR3 consists of 12 residues. Trimming cost V 10 bases and J 8 bases; bases outside gene matches: 7. Germline V gene sequence: CDR1 MNHEY, CDR2 SMNVEV (reference sequence). CDR3 in DNA: TGTGCCACCGGACAGGGTGGGGATGAGCAGTTCTTC. Its protein is CATGQGGDEQFF.

The chain recombines TRBV18 with TRBJ2-3; 9 nucleotides match TRBD1. V dropped 1 base and J dropped 6; count of bases not matched to a gene: 11. There are 17 residues in the CDR3. In germline, CDR1 is KGHSH, CDR2 LQKENI. The CDR3 DNA reads as TGTGCCAGCTCACCACGGACCAAACAGGGGGCGAGGGATACGCAGTATTTT. It encodes CASSPRTKQGARDTQYF.

The V gene is TRBV5-1, the J gene TRBJ1-2; D may be TRBD1 (6 bases). Germline-derived CDR1 and CDR2 are SGHRS and YFSETQ. This CDR3 has 17 amino acids. Deletions cut 0 bases from V and 8 bases from J, with 23 bases between. CDR3 nucleotide sequence: TGCGCCAGCAGCTTGGTACAGGGCGGTCAAGGTTACCGAGGCTACACCTTC. Translating gives CASSLVQGGQGYRGYTF. The entire variable domain, with the rest obtained from reference TRBV5-1 and TRBJ1-2, is as follows: KAGVTQTPRYLIKTRGQQVTLSCSPISGHRSVSWYQQTPGQGLQFLFEYFSETQRNKGNFPGRFSGRQFSNSRSEMNVSTLELGDSALYLCASSLVQGGQGYRGYTFGSGTRLTVV.